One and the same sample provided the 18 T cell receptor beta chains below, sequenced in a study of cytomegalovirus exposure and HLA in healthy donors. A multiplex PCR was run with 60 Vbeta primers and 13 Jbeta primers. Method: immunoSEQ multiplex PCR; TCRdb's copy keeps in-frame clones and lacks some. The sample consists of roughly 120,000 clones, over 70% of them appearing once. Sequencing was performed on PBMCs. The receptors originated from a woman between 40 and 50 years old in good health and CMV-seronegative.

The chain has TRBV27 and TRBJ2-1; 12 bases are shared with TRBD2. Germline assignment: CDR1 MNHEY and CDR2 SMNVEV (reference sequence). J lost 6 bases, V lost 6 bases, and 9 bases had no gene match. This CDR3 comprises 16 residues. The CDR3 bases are TGTGCCAGCAGCGGTAGGACTAGCGGGATTTCCAATGAGCAGTTCTTC. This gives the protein CASSGRTSGISNEQFF.

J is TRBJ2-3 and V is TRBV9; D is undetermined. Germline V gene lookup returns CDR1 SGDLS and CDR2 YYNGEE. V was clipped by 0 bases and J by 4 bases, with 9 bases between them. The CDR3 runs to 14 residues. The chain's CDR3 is CASSVAPIADTQYF. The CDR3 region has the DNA TGTGCCAGCAGCGTAGCCCCAATAGCAGATACGCAGTATTTT.

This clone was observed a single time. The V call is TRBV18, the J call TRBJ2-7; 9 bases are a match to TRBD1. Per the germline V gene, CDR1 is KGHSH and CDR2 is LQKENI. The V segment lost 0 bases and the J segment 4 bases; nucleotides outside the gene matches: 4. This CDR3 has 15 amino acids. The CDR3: CASSPPRDREYEQYF. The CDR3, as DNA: TGTGCCAGCTCACCACCCAGGGACAGGGAGTACGAGCAGTACTTC.

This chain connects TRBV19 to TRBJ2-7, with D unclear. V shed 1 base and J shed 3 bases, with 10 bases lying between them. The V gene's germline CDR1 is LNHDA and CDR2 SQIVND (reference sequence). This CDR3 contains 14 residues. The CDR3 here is CASSIAPRYYEQYF. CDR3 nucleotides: TGTGCCAGTAGTATAGCACCCAGATACTACGAGCAGTACTTC. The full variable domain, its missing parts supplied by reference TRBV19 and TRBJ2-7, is DGGITQSPKYLFRKEGQNVTLSCEQNLNHDAMYWYRQDPGQGLRLIYYSQIVNDFQKGDIAEGYSVSREKKESFPLTVTSAQKNPTAFYLCASSIAPRYYEQYFGPGTRLTVT.

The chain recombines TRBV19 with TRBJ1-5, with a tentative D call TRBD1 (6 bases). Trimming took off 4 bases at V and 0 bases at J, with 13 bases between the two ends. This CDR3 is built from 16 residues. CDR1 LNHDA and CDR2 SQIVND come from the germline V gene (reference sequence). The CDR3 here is CASSTLQGNSNQPQHF. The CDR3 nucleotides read TGTGCCAGTAGTACCTTACAGGGAAATAGCAATCAGCCCCAGCATTTT.

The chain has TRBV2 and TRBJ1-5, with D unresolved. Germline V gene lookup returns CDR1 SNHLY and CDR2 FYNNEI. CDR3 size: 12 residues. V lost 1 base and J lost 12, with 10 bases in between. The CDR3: CASSEDLSHQHF. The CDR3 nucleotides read TGTGCCAGCAGTGAAGACCTATCCCACCAGCATTTT.

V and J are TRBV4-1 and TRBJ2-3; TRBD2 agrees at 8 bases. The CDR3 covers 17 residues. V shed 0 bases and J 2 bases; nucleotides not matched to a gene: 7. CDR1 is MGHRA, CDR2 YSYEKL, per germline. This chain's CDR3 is CASSQELAAALTDTQYF. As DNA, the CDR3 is TGCGCCAGCAGCCAAGAACTAGCGGCAGCGCTCACAGATACGCAGTATTTT.

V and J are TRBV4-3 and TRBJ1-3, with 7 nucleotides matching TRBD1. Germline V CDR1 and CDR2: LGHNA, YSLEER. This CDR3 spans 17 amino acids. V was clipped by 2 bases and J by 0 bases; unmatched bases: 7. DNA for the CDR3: TGCGCCAGCAGCCAAACCAGGGGGGCGTCCTCTGGAAACACCATATATTTT. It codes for CASSQTRGASSGNTIYF.

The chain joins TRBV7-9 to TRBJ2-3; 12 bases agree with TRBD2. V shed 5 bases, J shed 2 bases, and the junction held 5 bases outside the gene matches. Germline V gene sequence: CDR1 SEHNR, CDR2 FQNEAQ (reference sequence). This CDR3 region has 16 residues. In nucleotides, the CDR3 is TGTGCCAGCAGCCCTAGGACTAGCGGGGACACAGATACGCAGTATTTT. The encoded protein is CASSPRTSGDTDTQYF.

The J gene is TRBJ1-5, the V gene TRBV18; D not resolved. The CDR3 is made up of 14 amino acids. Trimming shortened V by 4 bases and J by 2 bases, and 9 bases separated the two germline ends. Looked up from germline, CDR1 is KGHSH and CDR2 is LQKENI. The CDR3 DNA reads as TGTGCCAGCTCACTCCTACGCGGCAATCAGCCCCAGCATTTT. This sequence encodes CASSLLRGNQPQHF.

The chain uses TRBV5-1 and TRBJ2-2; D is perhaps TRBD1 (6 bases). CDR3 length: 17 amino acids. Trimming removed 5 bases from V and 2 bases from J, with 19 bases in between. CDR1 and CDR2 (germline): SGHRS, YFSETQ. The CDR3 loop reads CASRGYTGTPNTGELFF. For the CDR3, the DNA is TGCGCCAGCAGGGGGTATACCGGGACACCTAACACCGGGGAGCTGTTTTTT.

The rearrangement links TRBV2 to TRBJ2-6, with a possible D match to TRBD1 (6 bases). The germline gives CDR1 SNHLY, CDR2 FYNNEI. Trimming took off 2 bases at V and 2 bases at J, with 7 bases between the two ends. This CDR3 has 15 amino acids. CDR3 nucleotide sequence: TGTGCCAGCAGTGAAAGGACAGCTGGGGCCAACGTCCTGACTTTC. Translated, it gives CASSERTAGANVLTF. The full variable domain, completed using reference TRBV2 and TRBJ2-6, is EPEVTQTPSHQVTQMGQEVILRCVPISNHLYFYWYRQILGQKVEFLVSFYNNEISEKSEIFDDQFSVERPDGSNFTLKIRSTKLEDSAMYFCASSERTAGANVLTFGAGSRLTVL.

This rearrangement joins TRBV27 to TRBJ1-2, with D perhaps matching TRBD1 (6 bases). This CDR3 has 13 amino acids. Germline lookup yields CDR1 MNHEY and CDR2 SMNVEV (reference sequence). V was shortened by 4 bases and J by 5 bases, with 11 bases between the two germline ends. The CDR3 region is CASSSDRSYGYTF. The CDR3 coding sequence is TGTGCCAGCAGTTCCGACAGGTCTTATGGCTACACCTTC.

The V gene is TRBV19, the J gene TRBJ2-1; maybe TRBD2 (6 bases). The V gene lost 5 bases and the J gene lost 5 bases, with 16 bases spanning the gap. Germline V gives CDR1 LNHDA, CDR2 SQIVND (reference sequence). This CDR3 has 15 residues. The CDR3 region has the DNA TGTGCCAGTAGTGACTTAAGGGCGGGGAACAATGAGCAGTTCTTC. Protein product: CASSDLRAGNNEQFF.

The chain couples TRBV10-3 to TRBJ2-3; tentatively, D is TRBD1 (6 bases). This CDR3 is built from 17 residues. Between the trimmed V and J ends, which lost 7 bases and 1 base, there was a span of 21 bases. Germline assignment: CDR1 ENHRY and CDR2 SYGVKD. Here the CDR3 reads CAITSRMRTDGTDTQYF. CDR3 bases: TGTGCCATCACCAGCCGGATGCGGACAGATGGCACAGATACGCAGTATTTT.

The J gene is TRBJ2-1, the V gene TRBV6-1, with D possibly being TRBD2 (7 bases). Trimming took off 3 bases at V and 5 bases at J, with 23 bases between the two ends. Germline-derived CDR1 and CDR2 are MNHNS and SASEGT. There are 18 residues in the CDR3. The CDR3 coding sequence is TGTGCCAGCAGTGACCGTAGCCGGGGAGGGGGATTTCACAATGAGCAGTTCTTC. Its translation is CASSDRSRGGGFHNEQFF.

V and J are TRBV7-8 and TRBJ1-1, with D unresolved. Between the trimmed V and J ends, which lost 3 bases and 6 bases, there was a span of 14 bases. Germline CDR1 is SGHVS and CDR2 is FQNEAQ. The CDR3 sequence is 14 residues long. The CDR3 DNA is TGTGCCAGCAGCTTGCGGAGGGAGGTTGCTGAAGCTTTCTTT. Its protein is CASSLRREVAEAFF.

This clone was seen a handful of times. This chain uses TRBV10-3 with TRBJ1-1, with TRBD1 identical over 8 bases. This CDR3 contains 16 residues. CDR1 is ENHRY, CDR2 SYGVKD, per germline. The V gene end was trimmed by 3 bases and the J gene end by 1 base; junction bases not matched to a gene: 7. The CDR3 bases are TGTGCCATCAGTGATTTCTTGGACAGGGCGAACACTGAAGCTTTCTTT. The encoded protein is CAISDFLDRANTEAFF.